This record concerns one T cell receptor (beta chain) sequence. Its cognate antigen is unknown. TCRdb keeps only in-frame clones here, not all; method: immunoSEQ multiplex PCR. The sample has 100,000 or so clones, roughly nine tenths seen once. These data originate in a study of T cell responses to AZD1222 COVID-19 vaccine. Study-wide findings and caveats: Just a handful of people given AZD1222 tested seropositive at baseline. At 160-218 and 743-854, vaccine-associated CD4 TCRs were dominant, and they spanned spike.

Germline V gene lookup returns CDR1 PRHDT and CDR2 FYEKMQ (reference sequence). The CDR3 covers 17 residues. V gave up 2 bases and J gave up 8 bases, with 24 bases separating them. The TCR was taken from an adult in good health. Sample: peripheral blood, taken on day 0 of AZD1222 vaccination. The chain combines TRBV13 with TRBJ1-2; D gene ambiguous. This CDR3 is CASSLSLSPTYLRGYTF. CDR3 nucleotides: TGTGCCAGCAGCTTAAGTCTTAGCCCAACCTATCTTCGGGGCTACACCTTC. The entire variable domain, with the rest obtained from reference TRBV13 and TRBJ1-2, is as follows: AAGVIQSPRHLIKEKRETATLKCYPIPRHDTVYWYQQGPGQDPQFLISFYEKMQSDKGSIPDRFSAQQFSDYHSELNMSSLELGDSALYFCASSLSLSPTYLRGYTFGSGTRLTVV.